These T cell receptor beta chains were read from a single sample in a study of T cell responses to AZD1222 COVID-19 vaccine. Repertoires were generated with immunoSEQ multiplex PCR, while TCRdb's copy carries only in-frame clones and drops some. The sample records 200,000 or so clones, roughly 92% being singletons. The sequencing used peripheral blood, collected on day 0 of AZD1222 vaccination. The receptors come from an adult in good health. The CDR3 runs from the conserved cysteine through the conserved F or W. A D gene is named only where the DNA matches it firmly. Clone size appears in some rows only: once, few, many, or a class for an expanded clone.

j_call	cdr3_length	clone_size	d_call	v_call	cdr3_nt	cdr3_aa
TRBJ1-6	14	NA	NA	TRBV6-5	TGTGCCAGCAGTCTCGGCCCCTATAATTCACCCCTCCACTTT	CASSLGPYNSPLHF
TRBJ1-2	17	NA	TRBD1	TRBV4-1	TGCGCCAGCAGCCAAGAAGACAGGGGTTTAGTAGTCTCAGGCTACACCTTC	CASSQEDRGLVVSGYTF
TRBJ1-5	23	NA	NA	TRBV21-1	TGTGCCAGCAGCAAAGGGCAAAGACAGTCGGGTCGTGGTCAGAGGTATAGCAATCAGCCCCAGCATTTT	CASSKGQRQSGRGQRYSNQPQHF
TRBJ1-2	13	NA	TRBD1	TRBV2	TGTGCCACCTATTCGACAGGGGGAAATGGCTACACCTTC	CATYSTGGNGYTF
TRBJ2-1	13	NA	NA	TRBV6-2/TRBV6-3	TGTGCCAGCAGTTACAGGGTTTACAATGAGCAGTTCTTC	CASSYRVYNEQFF
TRBJ2-1	13	NA	NA	TRBV7-9	TGTGCCAGCAGCCCCCAAAAGTACAATGAGCAGTTCTTC	CASSPQKYNEQFF
TRBJ2-4	17	NA	TRBD1	TRBV6-6	TGTGCCAGCAGTCCCGGGACAGGGGGCGCAGCCAAAAACATTCAGTACTTC	CASSPGTGGAAKNIQYF
TRBJ2-2	10	NA	NA	TRBV6-5	TGTGCCACGTCAGAGGGGGAGCTGTTTTTT	CATSEGELFF
TRBJ1-1	13	NA	NA	TRBV27	TGTGCCAGCAGTTTCGGGGAGAACACTGAAGCTTTCTTT	CASSFGENTEAFF
TRBJ1-1	19	NA	NA	TRBV6-2/TRBV6-3	TGTGCCAGCAGTTACCCCGCGGCGGGGTGGGAGGTCATGAACACTGAAGCTTTCTTT	CASSYPAAGWEVMNTEAFF
TRBJ2-2	15	NA	TRBD2	TRBV7-2	TGTGCCAGCAGCAGTCTAGCGGGCACTACCGGGGAGCTGTTTTTT	CASSSLAGTTGELFF
TRBJ2-7	14	NA	NA	TRBV4-1	TGCGCCAGCAGCCAAGCGGGGTTGGCTGGGGAGCAGTACTTC	CASSQAGLAGEQYF
TRBJ2-7	12	NA	TRBD1	TRBV29-1	TGCAGCGTTGGACAGGGACGTTACGAGCAGTACTTC	CSVGQGRYEQYF
TRBJ2-1	13	NA	NA	TRBV27	TGTGCCAGCAGTTTTCGGGCAAACAATGAGCAGTTCTTC	CASSFRANNEQFF
TRBJ2-3	16	NA	NA	TRBV7-2	TGTGCCAGCAGCTTAAGGGCGAGTATACGCACAGATACGCAGTATTTT	CASSLRASIRTDTQYF
TRBJ1-1	15	once	TRBD1	TRBV6-5	TGTGCCAGCAGTTACTTCCCGACAGGGCGCACTGAAGCTTTCTTT	CASSYFPTGRTEAFF
TRBJ1-1	15	NA	NA	TRBV14	TGTGCCAGCAGCCAAGTTTCCGGGTCCGACACTGAAGCTTTCTTT	CASSQVSGSDTEAFF
TRBJ2-3	16	NA	NA	TRBV19	TGTGCCAGTAGACCTAGACAGCCCCCTAGCACAGATACGCAGTATTTT	CASRPRQPPSTDTQYF
TRBJ2-1	15	NA	NA	TRBV19	TGTGCCAGTAGTCCCTGGGACTCTTTCAACAATGAGCAGTTCTTC	CASSPWDSFNNEQFF
TRBJ1-5	15	NA	TRBD1	TRBV6-4	TGTGCCAGCAGTCCCGGGACAGGCTTCAATCAGCCCCAGCATTTT	CASSPGTGFNQPQHF
TRBJ1-6	15	NA	NA	TRBV5-4	TGTGCCAGCAGCTTCACGGGACAAAATAATTCACCCCTCCACTTT	CASSFTGQNNSPLHF
TRBJ1-5	12	NA	NA	TRBV3-1/TRBV3-2	TGTGCCAGCAGCCAAGGGGTTCAGCCCCAGCATTTT	CASSQGVQPQHF